This record covers a single T cell receptor beta chain. Its antigen is not identified. TCRdb keeps only in-frame clones here, not all; method: immunoSEQ multiplex PCR. Of about 68,000 clones listed, approximately 80% are singletons. Trimming pared 2 bases from V and 5 bases from J, leaving 15 bases between. CDR3 length equals 15 residues. The V gene's germline CDR1 is SGDLS and CDR2 YYNGEE. This record belongs to a study of cytotoxic CD8 clonotypes in ibrutinib-treated CLL. Study-level information: There were, on average, 255,043 productive templates and 90,000 to 95,000 productive rearrangements per sample. General study findings and limits: Circulating CD8+ T-cell counts were tracked by baseline clonality, which exceeded that of age-matched healthy donors. Clonality showed a rise at ibrutinib response that reversed toward baseline at progression.

The clonotype comes from a human donor with chronic lymphocytic leukemia. The rearrangement joins TRBV9 to TRBJ2-3; D possibly corresponds to TRBD2 (6 bases). Material: PBMCs, obtained at disease progression, from a patient treated with ibrutinib. As DNA, the CDR3 is TGTGCCAGCAGCGTGGACGGGACTCTTGAAGATACGCAGTATTTT. Translation gives CASSVDGTLEDTQYF.